This record looks at one TCR beta chain sequence and its context. The PCR made use of 60 Vbeta and 13 Jbeta primers. Repertoires were generated with immunoSEQ multiplex PCR, while TCRdb's copy carries only in-frame clones and drops some. This sample has 100,000 to 150,000 clones, with roughly four fifths found just once. This record belongs to a study of cytomegalovirus exposure and HLA in healthy donors. This receptor was identified in a woman aged 45 to 65 in good health and CMV-seropositive. Material: PBMCs.

CDR3: CACNTGRGVNYGYTF. CDR3 in DNA: TGTGCCTGCAATACAGGGAGGGGAGTCAACTATGGCTACACCTTC. The chain combines TRBV30 with TRBJ1-2; TRBD1 is a possible D gene (6 bases). V gave up 6 bases and J gave up 2 bases, with 19 bases separating them. CDR3 length: 15 amino acids. In germline, CDR1 is GTSNPN, CDR2 SVGIG (reference sequence). Full variable domain (rest looked up from reference TRBV30 and TRBJ1-2): SQTIHQWPATLVQPVGSPLSLECTVEGTSNPNLYWYRQAAGRGLQLLFYSVGIGQISSEVPQNLSASRPQDRQFILSSKKLLLSDSGFYLCACNTGRGVNYGYTFGSGTRLTVV.